This TCR beta chain appears in the sequencing data of a study of vaccination effects on CD4 cells after COVID-19 (dated by TCRdb to between 2022 and 2023). Describing the broader study: Two doses of either the BNT162b2 or the mRNA-1273 mRNA SARS-CoV-2 vaccine were administered to participants. The Oncomine TCR Beta short-read assay on an Illumina iSeq 100 was used to sequence cultures from other donors in the study. SARS-CoV-2 spike-specific CD4+ TCR repertoires were compared before and after mRNA vaccination in COVID-19 convalescent patients and in infection-naive vaccine recipients. The full study included some eleven COVID-19 convalescent patients and several SARS-CoV-2-naive healthy vaccine recipients.

On the study overall, not on this receptor specifically: Among healthy vaccine recipients, nearly all vaccine-induced clones were SARS-CoV-2 mono-reactive, and just 1 of 255 was cross-reactive with common cold coronaviruses. Clones induced by infection and clones induced by vaccination both contracted markedly at late timepoints after vaccination, which fits with T cell responses waning over time. The study was limited by a small number of convalescent patients and lacked early post-infection timepoints.

In the ViraFEST assay, PBMC were stimulated with viral peptide pools, and TCR sequencing was then used to find antigen-specific CD4+ T cell clonotypes based on their expansion. After approximately eleven days of culture, CD4+ T cells were isolated with the EasySep CD4+ T cell isolation kit. The absence of prior SARS-CoV-2 infection in healthy vaccine recipients was confirmed by negative nucleocapsid antibodies before and after vaccination. Each well held fewer than 2.5 million PBMC cultured in IMDM containing approximately 5.3% human AB serum, approximately 10 IU/ml IL-2 and gentamicin, along with 8 to 10 ug/ml peptides. On days 3 and 7, half of the culture medium was replaced with fresh IL-2-containing medium. Unless noted otherwise, every peptide stimulation condition was grown in triplicate wells. PBMC were separated from whole blood using Ficoll-Paque Plus gradient centrifugation and were then either cryopreserved at -140C or used fresh. The overlapping peptide pools covered the spike proteins of SARS-CoV-2 and of the common cold coronaviruses HCoV-NL63, HCoV-OC43 and HCoV-229E. The QIAamp micro DNA kit was used to extract genomic DNA from the cultured CD4+ T cells.

Between the V and J ends, shortened by 3 bases and 4 bases respectively, the junction contains 9 bases. In the germline V gene, CDR1 corresponds to KGHSH and CDR2 to LQKENI. The CDR3, cysteine through phenylalanine, is 13 amino acids long. Only the CDR3 DNA stays, 39 bases, in frame from base 1. This clone was detected only a few times. The antigen this receptor binds is unknown. The input lacks base qualities; no much larger clone sits a single base away. The protocol used for the library was the immunoSEQ multiplex PCR assay. DNA from the CD4+ T cells that had been cultured and isolated underwent TCR beta CDR3 sequencing. In the source study's methods: The analysis removed non-productive TCR sequences, trimmed reads to the CDR3 region, and retained only CDR3s that were 7 or more amino acids long. The MANAFEST web app was used to pick out antigen-specific clonotypes by comparing their expansion in peptide wells with that in reference cultures. To be called positive, a clone needed expansion at FDR<0.05 compared with the reference and with all other wells, an odds ratio greater than 5, and a frequency greater than 0.1% in two replicate wells. Clonotypes significantly expanded in SARS-CoV-2 spike wells and in at least one common cold coronavirus spike condition were defined as cross-reactive. Levenshtein distance calculated with the stringdist R package was used to assess CDR3 similarity, and unrooted trees were constructed with ape in R 3.6.1. TCRdb holds this immuneACCESS table with in-frame rearrangements only. Some clones are missing; in checked studies, unresolved V genes explain under half, and the rest has no known cause. V and J calls and clone size are those listed in that table; D and trimming were worked out from the DNA. The sample yields 50,000 to 75,000 clones; approximately 80% were counted once. The top ten clonotypes cover about 2.7% of the sample.

The specimen was CD4+ T cells from PBMCs cultured with HCoV-229E spike peptides, collected before COVID-19 vaccination. This specimen's cell subset or site label, per the study, means: HCoV-229E spike overlapping peptide pool stimulation. The sequence came from a human donor who received a COVID-19 vaccine. The receptor chain draws on TRBV18 and TRBJ1-1; the D gene is unclear. CDR3 protein: CASSPNSGTEAFF. Read as DNA, the sequence is TGTGCCAGCTCACCCAACTCGGGCACTGAAGCTTTCTTT.